The 21 T cell receptor beta chains below come from one sample, sequenced in a study of shared clonotypes between healthy human individuals. The protocol was immunoSEQ multiplex PCR, while the TCRdb copy is restricted to in-frame clones and leaves out a portion. Of 1.5 million to 2.5 million clones in the sample, over 85% are singletons; the top ten hold around 1.2%. CD8 cells regarded as naive lacked CD45RO, were positively chosen for CCR7, and omitted terminally differentiated effector memory CD45RA+ cells. Sequencing was carried out using naive CD8+ T cells sorted from blood. The receptors were gathered from a man between 18 and 29 years old in good health.

The rearrangement joins TRBV5-5 to TRBJ2-7, with 9 bases matching TRBD2. V was pared by 0 bases and J by 4 bases, with 2 bases of the junction left unmatched. This CDR3 has 14 residues. The germline gives CDR1 SGHKS, CDR2 YYEKEE (reference sequence). This CDR3 reads CASSLVTSGYEQYF. The CDR3 nucleotides are TGTGCCAGCAGCTTGGTGACTAGCGGATACGAGCAGTACTTC.

This chain uses TRBV9 with TRBJ2-1; D not resolved. Per germline, CDR1 SGDLS and CDR2 YYNGEE. The CDR3 is made up of 14 amino acids. Trimming removed 0 bases at V and 10 bases at J, with 14 bases between. Here the CDR3 reads CASSVVEFTREQFF. The CDR3 DNA sequence: TGTGCCAGCAGCGTAGTAGAGTTTACAAGGGAGCAGTTCTTC. Filled out from reference TRBV9 and TRBJ2-1, the complete variable domain reads DSGVTQTPKHLITATGQRVTLRCSPRSGDLSVYWYQQSLDQGLQFLIQYYNGEERAKGNILERFSAQQFPDLHSELNLSSLELGDSALYFCASSVVEFTREQFFGPGTRLTVL.

CDR3 in DNA: TGTGCCAGCAGCTTATTAGACAGGAACACTGAAGCTTTCTTT. Translation: CASSLLDRNTEAFF. The rearrangement uses TRBV13 and TRBJ1-1, with a possible D match to TRBD1 (5 bases). The germline gives CDR1 PRHDT, CDR2 FYEKMQ (reference sequence). The CDR3 has 14 amino acids. V was trimmed by 2 bases and J by 1 base, leaving 8 bases between them.

V is TRBV11-2 and J is TRBJ2-2; 9 nucleotides match TRBD2. V shed 5 bases, J shed 2 bases, and the junction held 9 bases outside the gene matches. Germline V gene sequence: CDR1 SGHAT, CDR2 FQNNGV. The CDR3 extends over 17 amino acids. CDR3 DNA sequence: TGTGCCAGCAGCACCGATAGCGGGGGCCTCAACACCGGGGAGCTGTTTTTT. Translation gives CASSTDSGGLNTGELFF.

This chain joins TRBV6-6 and TRBJ2-1, with D possibly being TRBD1 (6 bases). This CDR3 region has 15 residues. V was pared by 3 bases and J by 7 bases, with 16 bases between. Germline-derived CDR1 and CDR2 are MNHNY and SVGAGI (reference sequence). The CDR3 loop is CASSYSQGGKNEQFF. CDR3 DNA: TGTGCCAGCAGTTATTCACAGGGTGGGAAGAATGAGCAGTTCTTC.

V is TRBV5-8 and J is TRBJ2-5; 10 bases align to TRBD1. CDR1 and CDR2 (germline): SGHTS, YDEGEE. The CDR3 has 16 amino acids. J was trimmed by 0 bases and V by 3 bases; bases with no gene match: 5. CDR3 DNA sequence: TGTGCCAGCAGCTGGTGGACAGGGGGAAACCAAGAGACCCAGTACTTC. It translates to CASSWWTGGNQETQYF.

The gene calls are TRBV9 and TRBJ2-2; D not resolved. V gave up 4 bases and J gave up 8 bases, with 12 bases separating them. CDR1 is SGDLS and CDR2 is YYNGEE in the germline V gene. The CDR3 runs 13 residues. CDR3 residues: CASSFRLEGELFF. The CDR3 DNA reads as TGTGCCAGCAGCTTCCGACTGGAGGGGGAGCTGTTTTTT.

This chain joins TRBV30 and TRBJ2-7, with 8 positions matching TRBD1. The germline V gene encodes CDR1 GTSNPN and CDR2 SVGIG (reference sequence). The junction had 11 bases not matched to a gene; V was cut back by 1 base and J by 0 bases. The CDR3 loop spans 17 amino acids. CDR3 bases: TGTGCCTGGAGTGGAGGATTGGAGGACAGGGTCTCCTACGAGCAGTACTTC. Protein: CAWSGGLEDRVSYEQYF.

V and J are TRBV5-1 and TRBJ2-5, with 7 bases identical to TRBD1. Germline loops: CDR1 SGHRS, CDR2 YFSETQ. The CDR3 length is 14 residues. J was trimmed by 4 bases and V by 2 bases; bases with no gene match: 5. The CDR3 DNA reads as TGCGCCAGCAGCTTTGACAGGGTGATAGAGACCCAGTACTTC. Amino acid sequence: CASSFDRVIETQYF. Full variable domain (missing parts from reference TRBV5-1 and TRBJ2-5): KAGVTQTPRYLIKTRGQQVTLSCSPISGHRSVSWYQQTPGQGLQFLFEYFSETQRNKGNFPGRFSGRQFSNSRSEMNVSTLELGDSALYLCASSFDRVIETQYFGPGTRLLVL.

The V call is TRBV30, the J call TRBJ2-3; 8 bases line up with TRBD1. With V trimmed by 2 bases and J by 5 bases, 9 bases remained unmatched. The CDR3 spans 15 residues. Germline V gives CDR1 GTSNPN, CDR2 SVGIG (reference sequence). Written as DNA, the CDR3 is TGTGCCTGGAGTACCGGGACAGGTGGGGGAGATACGCAGTATTTT. Its protein product is CAWSTGTGGGDTQYF.

This clone occurred a few times. This sequence joins TRBV29-1 and TRBJ1-1, with a possible D match to TRBD1 (5 bases). The V end was cut by 6 bases, the J end by 7 bases, with 12 bases between. The CDR3 runs 11 residues. The germline V gene has CDR1 SQVTM and CDR2 ANQGSEA. The CDR3 coding sequence is TGCAGCGTCTGGGAGGGACGTGAAGCTTTCTTT. It encodes CSVWEGREAFF.

The V call is TRBV30, the J call TRBJ2-1; 7 bases are a match to TRBD2. From germline, CDR1 is GTSNPN and CDR2 SVGIG (reference sequence). J gave up 8 bases and V 0 bases, and 7 bases lay outside the gene matches. The CDR3 is made up of 14 amino acids. CDR3 in amino acids: CAWSVNGGLDEQFF. CDR3 nucleotide sequence: TGTGCCTGGAGTGTAAACGGGGGGTTGGATGAGCAGTTCTTC.

The gene calls are TRBV11-1 and TRBJ2-7, with a possible D match to TRBD1 (6 bases). Trimming removed 4 bases from V and 1 base from J, with 14 bases in between. CDR1 is SGHAT, CDR2 FQDESV, per germline (reference sequence). The CDR3 is made up of 15 amino acids. The CDR3 region is CASSSHRTGSYEQYF. The CDR3 region has the DNA TGTGCCAGCAGCTCACATCGTACAGGGTCCTACGAGCAGTACTTC.

This chain links TRBV27 with TRBJ1-5, with D possibly matching TRBD1 (5 bases). V lost 8 bases to trimming and J lost 0 bases, with 8 bases between them. Per germline, CDR1 MNHEY and CDR2 SMNVEV (reference sequence). This CDR3 comprises 13 residues. This chain's CDR3 is CASGAFSNQPQHF. In DNA, the CDR3 is TGTGCCAGCGGGGCGTTTAGCAATCAGCCCCAGCATTTT.

The chain has TRBV10-2 and TRBJ2-7; 7 bases fit TRBD1. The ends lost 6 bases at V and 5 bases at J; junction bases unmatched: 4. The germline V gene has CDR1 WSHSY and CDR2 SAAADI. The CDR3 has 12 amino acids. Here the CDR3 reads CASRQGPNEQYF. DNA for the CDR3: TGCGCCAGCAGACAGGGGCCGAACGAGCAGTACTTC.

A single count supports this clone. The V and J genes are TRBV19 and TRBJ2-2; D is possibly TRBD1 (6 bases). The CDR3 extends over 13 amino acids. V lost 5 bases and J 8 bases, leaving 12 bases between the germline ends. Germline V gives CDR1 LNHDA, CDR2 SQIVND (reference sequence). CDR3 sequence reads: CASSLQGGGELFF. Here the CDR3 DNA reads TGTGCCAGTAGTCTACAGGGCGGAGGGGAGCTGTTTTTT.

The gene calls are TRBV14 and TRBJ2-3, with TRBD1 identical over 11 bases. J lost 5 bases, V lost 2 bases, and 6 bases had no gene match. Germline values: CDR1 SGHDN, CDR2 FVKESK. The CDR3 is made up of 16 amino acids. The CDR3 region has the DNA TGTGCCAGCAGCCAACCTGGACAGGGGGCAGAAGATACGCAGTATTTT. It yields the protein CASSQPGQGAEDTQYF.

This clone was picked up many times. This sequence joins TRBV27 and TRBJ1-6, with 7 bases that match TRBD1. Per the germline V gene, CDR1 is MNHEY and CDR2 is SMNVEV (reference sequence). V gave up 6 bases and J gave up 9 bases; unmatched junction bases: 8. The CDR3 runs 14 residues. In DNA, the CDR3 is TGTGCCAGCAGCTCACAGGGGATGAGTTCACCCCTCCACTTT. Its protein is CASSSQGMSSPLHF.

The rearrangement uses TRBV30 and TRBJ1-2; unclear D gene. V was shortened by 0 bases and J by 5 bases, with 13 bases between the two germline ends. There are 14 residues in the CDR3. From germline, CDR1 is GTSNPN and CDR2 SVGIG (reference sequence). CDR3 coding DNA: TGTGCCTGGAGTGTACGAGTGGAGATATATGGCTACACCTTC. Its protein product is CAWSVRVEIYGYTF.

J is TRBJ1-1 and V is TRBV7-9; D unclear. CDR3 length: 15 residues. V lost 0 bases to trimming and J lost 1 base, with 9 bases between them. Germline loops: CDR1 SEHNR, CDR2 FQNEAQ (reference sequence). In DNA form, the CDR3 reads TGTGCCAGCAGCTTAGCGTGGCAGCGGAACACTGAAGCTTTCTTT. Its protein product is CASSLAWQRNTEAFF.

The genes are TRBV5-6 and TRBJ1-5; D gene unclear. Germline CDR1 SGHDT, CDR2 YYEEEE. Between the trimmed V and J ends, which lost 4 bases and 4 bases, there was a span of 21 bases. The CDR3 totals 17 residues. In DNA, the CDR3 is TGTGCCAGCAGCCCCGAGCCCCCCAAGGGTCGAAATCAGCCCCAGCATTTT. It yields the protein CASSPEPPKGRNQPQHF.